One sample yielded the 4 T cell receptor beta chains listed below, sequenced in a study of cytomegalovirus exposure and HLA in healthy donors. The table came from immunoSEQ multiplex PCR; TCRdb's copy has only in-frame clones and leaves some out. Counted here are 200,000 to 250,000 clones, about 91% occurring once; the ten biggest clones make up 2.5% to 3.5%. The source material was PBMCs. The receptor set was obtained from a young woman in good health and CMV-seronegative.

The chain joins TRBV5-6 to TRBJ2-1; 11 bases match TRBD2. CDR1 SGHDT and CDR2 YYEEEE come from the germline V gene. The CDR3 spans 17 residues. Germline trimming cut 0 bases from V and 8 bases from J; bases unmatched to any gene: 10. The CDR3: CASSLGGLAGGGYEQFF. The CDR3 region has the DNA TGTGCCAGCAGCTTGGGGGGGCTAGCGGGAGGAGGCTATGAGCAGTTCTTC.

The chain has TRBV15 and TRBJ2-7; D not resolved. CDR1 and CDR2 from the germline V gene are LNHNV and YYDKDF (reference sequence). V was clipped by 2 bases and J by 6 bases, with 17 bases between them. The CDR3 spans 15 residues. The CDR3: CATSRPYPRTSEQYF. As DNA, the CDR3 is TGTGCCACCAGCAGACCATACCCACGTACGAGCGAGCAGTACTTC.

This chain's CDR3 is CASSQDAGTGSTYEQYF. CDR3 DNA: TGTGCCAGCAGCCAAGATGCCGGGACAGGGTCAACCTACGAGCAGTACTTC. The V call is TRBV4-2, the J call TRBJ2-7; 9 nucleotides agree with TRBD1. CDR1 and CDR2 from the germline V gene are LGHNA and YNFKEQ. J gave up 2 bases and V 0 bases, and 8 bases lay outside the gene matches. The CDR3 contains 17 residues.

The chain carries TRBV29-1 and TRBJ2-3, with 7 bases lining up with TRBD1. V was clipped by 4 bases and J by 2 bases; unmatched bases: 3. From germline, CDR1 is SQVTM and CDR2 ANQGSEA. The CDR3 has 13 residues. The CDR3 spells CSVVGTVTDTQYF. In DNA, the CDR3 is TGCAGCGTTGTTGGGACAGTCACAGATACGCAGTATTTT.